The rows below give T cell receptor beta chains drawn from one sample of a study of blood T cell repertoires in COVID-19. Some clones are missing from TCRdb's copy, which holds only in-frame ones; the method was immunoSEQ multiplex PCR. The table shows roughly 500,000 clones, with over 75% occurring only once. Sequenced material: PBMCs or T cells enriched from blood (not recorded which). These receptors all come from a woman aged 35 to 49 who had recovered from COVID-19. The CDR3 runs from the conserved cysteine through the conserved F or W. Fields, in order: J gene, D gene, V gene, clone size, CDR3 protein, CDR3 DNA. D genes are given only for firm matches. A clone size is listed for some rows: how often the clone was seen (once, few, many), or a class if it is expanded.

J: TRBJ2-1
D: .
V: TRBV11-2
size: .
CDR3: CASSFRISLAPFF
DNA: TGTGCCAGCAGCTTTCGGATCTCCCTAGCCCCGTTCTTC

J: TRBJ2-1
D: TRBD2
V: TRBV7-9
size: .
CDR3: CASSVRGLAENEQFF
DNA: TGTGCCAGCAGCGTAAGAGGACTAGCGGAAAATGAGCAGTTCTTC

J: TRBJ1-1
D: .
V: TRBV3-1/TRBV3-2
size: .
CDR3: CASSPGLMNTEAFF
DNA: TGTGCCAGCAGCCCGGGACTGATGAACACTGAAGCTTTCTTT

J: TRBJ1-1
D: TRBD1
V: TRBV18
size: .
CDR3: CASSPGQGYTEAFF
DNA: TGTGCCAGCTCCCCGGGACAGGGGTACACTGAAGCTTTCTTT

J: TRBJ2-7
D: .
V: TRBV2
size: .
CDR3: CASRVMSPGNYEQYF
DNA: TGTGCCAGCAGGGTGATGTCTCCCGGTAATTACGAGCAGTACTTC

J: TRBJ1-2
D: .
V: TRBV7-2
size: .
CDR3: CASSFRRTDSYGYTF
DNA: TGTGCCAGCAGCTTCCGGCGGACTGATTCTTATGGCTACACCTTC

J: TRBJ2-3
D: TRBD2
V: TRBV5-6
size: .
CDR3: CASSLGLAGTDTQYF
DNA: TGTGCCAGCAGCTTGGGGCTAGCGGGCACAGATACGCAGTATTTT

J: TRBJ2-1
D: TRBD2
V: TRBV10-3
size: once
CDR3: CAIRRLAGGDNEQFF
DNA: TGTGCCATCAGGAGACTAGCGGGAGGAGATAATGAGCAGTTCTTC

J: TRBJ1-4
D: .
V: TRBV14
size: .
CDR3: CATYKTGTPSTATNEKLFF
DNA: TGTGCCACCTACAAAACCGGGACACCTAGCACCGCAACTAATGAAAAACTGTTTTTT

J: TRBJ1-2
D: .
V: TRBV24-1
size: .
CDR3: CATSSDRSWGYTF
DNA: TGTGCCACCAGTTCGGACAGATCATGGGGCTACACCTTC

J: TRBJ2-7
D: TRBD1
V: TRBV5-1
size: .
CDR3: CASSSRPGTGDEQYF
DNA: TGCGCCAGCAGCTCTCGTCCCGGGACAGGGGACGAGCAGTACTTC

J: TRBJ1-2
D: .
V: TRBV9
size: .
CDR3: CASSPELGVGYTF
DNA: TGTGCCAGCAGCCCTGAGTTGGGCGTGGGCTACACCTTC

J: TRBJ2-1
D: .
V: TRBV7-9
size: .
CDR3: CASSLTSGEFSYNEQFF
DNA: TGTGCCAGCAGCTTAACCTCTGGGGAGTTTTCTTACAATGAGCAGTTCTTC

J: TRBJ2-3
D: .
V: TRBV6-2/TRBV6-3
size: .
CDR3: CASSPDYITDTQYF
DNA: TGTGCCAGCAGTCCCGACTACATTACAGATACGCAGTATTTT

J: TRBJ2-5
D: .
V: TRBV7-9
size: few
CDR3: CASTQNQGKETQYF
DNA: TGTGCCAGCACACAAAATCAGGGAAAAGAGACCCAGTACTTC

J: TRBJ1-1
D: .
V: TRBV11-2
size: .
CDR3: CASSLGANTEAFF
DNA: TGTGCCAGCAGCTTAGGGGCGAACACTGAAGCTTTCTTT

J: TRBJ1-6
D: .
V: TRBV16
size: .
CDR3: CASSHLSNNSPLHF
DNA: TGTGCCAGCAGCCATCTCAGTAATAATTCACCCCTCCACTTT

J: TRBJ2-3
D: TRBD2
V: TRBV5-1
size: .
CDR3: CASSLLSSGRDTDTQYF
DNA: TGCGCCAGCAGCTTGCTTTCTAGCGGGAGAGACACAGATACGCAGTATTTT

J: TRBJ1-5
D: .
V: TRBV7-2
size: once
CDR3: CASSLSEEPQHF
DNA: TGTGCCAGCAGCTTATCTGAGGAGCCCCAGCATTTT

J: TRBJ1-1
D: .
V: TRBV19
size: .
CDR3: CASSPLEGLNTEAFF
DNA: TGTGCCAGTAGTCCTCTGGAGGGTTTGAACACTGAAGCTTTCTTT

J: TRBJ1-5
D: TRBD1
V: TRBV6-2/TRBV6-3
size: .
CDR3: CASSLPGGEQPQHF
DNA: TGTGCCAGCAGCTTACCAGGGGGCGAACAGCCCCAGCATTTT

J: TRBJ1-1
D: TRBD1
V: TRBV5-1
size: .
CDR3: CASSSGQGSEAFF
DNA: TGCGCCAGCAGCTCAGGACAGGGGTCTGAAGCTTTCTTT

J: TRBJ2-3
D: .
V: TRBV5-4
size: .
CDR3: CASSLGLGRGTDTQYF
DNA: TGTGCCAGCAGCTTGGGGCTGGGGCGGGGAACAGATACGCAGTATTTT

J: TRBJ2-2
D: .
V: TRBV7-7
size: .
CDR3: CASSFATPGAGELFF
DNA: TGTGCTAGCAGCTTCGCGACTCCGGGGGCCGGGGAGCTGTTTTTT

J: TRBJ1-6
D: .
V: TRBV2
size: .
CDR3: CASMGGTTNSPLHF
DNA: TGTGCCAGCATGGGGGGAACCACGAATTCACCCCTCCACTTT

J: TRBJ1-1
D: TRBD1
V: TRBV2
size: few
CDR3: CASRRTGENTEAFF
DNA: TGTGCCAGCAGGAGGACAGGGGAAAACACTGAAGCTTTCTTT

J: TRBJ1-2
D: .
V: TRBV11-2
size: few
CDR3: CASSLDSRDGYTF
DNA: TGTGCCAGCAGCTTAGATAGTCGGGATGGCTACACCTTC

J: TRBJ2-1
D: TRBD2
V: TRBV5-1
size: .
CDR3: CASSPGLNNEQFF
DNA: TGCGCCAGCAGCCCGGGACTAAACAATGAGCAGTTCTTC

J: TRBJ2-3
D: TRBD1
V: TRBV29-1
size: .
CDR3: CSVNKQGVSDTQYF
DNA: TGCAGCGTTAATAAACAGGGGGTCTCAGATACGCAGTATTTT

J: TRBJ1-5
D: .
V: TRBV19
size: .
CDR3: CASTAAHHWHF
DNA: TGTGCCAGTACTGCGGCGCACCATTGGCATTTT

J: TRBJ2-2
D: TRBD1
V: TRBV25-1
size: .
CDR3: CASRGQGNTGELFF
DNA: TGTGCCAGCAGGGGACAGGGGAACACCGGGGAGCTGTTTTTT

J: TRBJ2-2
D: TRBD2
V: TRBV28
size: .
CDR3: CASRTSGRGVTGELFF
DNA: TGTGCCAGCAGGACTAGCGGGAGAGGGGTCACCGGGGAGCTGTTTTTT

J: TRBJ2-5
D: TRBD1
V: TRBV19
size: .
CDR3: CASSSRDRKTQYF
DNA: TGTGCCAGTAGCAGCCGGGACAGGAAGACCCAGTACTTC

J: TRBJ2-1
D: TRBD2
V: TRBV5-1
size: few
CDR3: CASSSRLAGNYNEQFF
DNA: TGCGCCAGCAGCTCTAGACTAGCGGGAAACTACAATGAGCAGTTCTTC

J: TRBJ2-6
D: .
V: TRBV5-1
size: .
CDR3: CASSLGYRDPGANVLTF
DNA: TGCGCCAGCAGCTTGGGGTACAGGGATCCTGGGGCCAACGTCCTGACTTTC

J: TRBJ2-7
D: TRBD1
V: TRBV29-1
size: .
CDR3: CSAINRGQGYEQYF
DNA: TGCAGCGCCATAAATCGGGGACAGGGGTACGAGCAGTACTTC

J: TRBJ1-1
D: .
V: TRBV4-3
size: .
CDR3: CASSQATIRGITEAFF
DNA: TGCGCCAGCAGCCAAGCCACAATCCGGGGGATCACTGAAGCTTTCTTT

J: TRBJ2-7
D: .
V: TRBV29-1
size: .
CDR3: CSVRVGSRPSYEQYF
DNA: TGCAGCGTCCGGGTGGGGAGCAGACCATCCTACGAGCAGTACTTC

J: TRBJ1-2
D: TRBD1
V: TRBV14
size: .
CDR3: CASSQEDRVLYGYTF
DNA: TGTGCCAGCAGCCAAGAGGACAGGGTCCTCTATGGCTACACCTTC

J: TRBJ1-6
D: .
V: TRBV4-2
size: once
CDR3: CASSLFRQDDNSPLHF
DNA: TGTGCCAGCAGCCTTTTCCGACAGGATGACAATTCACCCCTCCACTTT

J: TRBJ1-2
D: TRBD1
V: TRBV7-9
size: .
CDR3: CASTPGDRPLYTF
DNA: TGTGCCAGCACCCCAGGGGACAGGCCGCTTTACACCTTC

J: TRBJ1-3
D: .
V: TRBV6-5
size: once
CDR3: CASSYSVMGTGNTIYF
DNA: TGTGCCAGCAGTTACTCAGTTATGGGCACTGGAAACACCATATATTTT

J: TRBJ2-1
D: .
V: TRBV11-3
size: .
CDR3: CASSLLGGAGNEQFF
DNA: TGTGCCAGCAGCTTATTGGGGGGGGCCGGTAATGAGCAGTTCTTC

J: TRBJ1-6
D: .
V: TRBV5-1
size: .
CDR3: CASSSYSGETNSPLHF
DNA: TGCGCCAGCAGCTCCTACTCAGGGGAAACTAATTCACCCCTCCACTTT

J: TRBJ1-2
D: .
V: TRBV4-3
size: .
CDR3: CASSPSTAMNGGYTF
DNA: TGCGCCAGCAGCCCTTCGACAGCTATGAATGGGGGCTACACCTTC

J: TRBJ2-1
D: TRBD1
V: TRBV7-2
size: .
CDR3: CASSSRQGRNHNEQFF
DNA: TGTGCCAGCAGCTCCCGACAGGGAAGGAATCACAATGAGCAGTTCTTC

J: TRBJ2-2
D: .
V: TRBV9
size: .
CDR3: CASSDPPWAANTGELFF
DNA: TGTGCCAGCAGCGATCCTCCTTGGGCAGCGAACACCGGGGAGCTGTTTTTT

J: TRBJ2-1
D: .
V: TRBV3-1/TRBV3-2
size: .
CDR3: CASSTTGSTYNEQFF
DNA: TGTGCCAGCAGTACAACAGGTTCCACCTACAATGAGCAGTTCTTC

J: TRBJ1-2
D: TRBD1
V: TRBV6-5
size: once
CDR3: CASSYPTRTGSYGYTF
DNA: TGTGCCAGCAGTTACCCGACCCGGACAGGATCGTATGGCTACACCTTC

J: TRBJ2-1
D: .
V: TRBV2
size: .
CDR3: CASTPLTGGSFF
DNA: TGTGCCAGCACACCGCTGACAGGAGGTTCGTTCTTC

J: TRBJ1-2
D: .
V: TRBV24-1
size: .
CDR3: CATRAGDLGYTF
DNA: TGTGCCACCAGGGCGGGCGACTTAGGCTACACCTTC

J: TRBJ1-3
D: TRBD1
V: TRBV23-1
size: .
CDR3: CATCSDRVKAEGNTIYF
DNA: TGCGCCACCTGCTCGGACAGGGTAAAAGCGGAAGGAAACACCATATATTTT

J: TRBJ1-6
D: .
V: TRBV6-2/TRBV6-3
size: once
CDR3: CASSRSSYNSPLHF
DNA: TGTGCCAGCAGTAGGAGCTCCTATAATTCACCCCTCCACTTT

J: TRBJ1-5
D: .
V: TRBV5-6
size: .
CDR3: CASSLYITNQPQHF
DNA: TGTGCCAGCAGCTTGTACATCACCAATCAGCCCCAGCATTTT

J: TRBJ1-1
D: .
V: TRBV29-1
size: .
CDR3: CSVARRTEAFF
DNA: TGCAGCGTCGCTAGGAGAACTGAAGCTTTCTTT